Presented here are 29 T cell receptor beta chains from one specimen sequenced in a study of shared clonotypes between healthy human individuals. Profiling relied on immunoSEQ multiplex PCR, and the TCRdb table lists in-frame clones only, not all of them. The data contain almost 750,000 clones, 72% of them singletons. Sequencing was done on a sample of memory CD4+ T cells sorted from blood. Subset defined: CD45RA-negative fraction. The receptors originated from a woman between 25 and 40 years old in good health.

The rearrangement uses TRBV28 and TRBJ2-7; 7 bases fit TRBD2. Per the germline V gene, CDR1 is MDHEN and CDR2 is SYDVKM. Losses at the gene ends were 7 bases for V and 3 bases for J; bases not matched to a gene: 9. The CDR3 loop spans 14 amino acids. The CDR3 coding sequence is TGTGCCAGCACCCCCGGGGGGAACATCTACGAGCAGTACTTC. Its protein product is CASTPGGNIYEQYF. The whole variable domain, filled in from reference TRBV28 and TRBJ2-7, reads DVKVTQSSRYLVKRTGEKVFLECVQDMDHENMFWYRQDPGLGLRLIYFSYDVKMKEKGDIPEGYSVSREKKERFSLILESASTNQTSMYLCASTPGGNIYEQYFGPGTRLTVT.

The chain couples TRBV28 to TRBJ2-7; D call uncertain. The germline gives CDR1 MDHEN, CDR2 SYDVKM. With 3 bases removed from V and 3 bases from J, the gap between germline ends came to 9 bases. CDR3 length: 13 residues. Here the CDR3 reads CASSFGKSYEQYF. The CDR3, as DNA: TGTGCCAGCAGTTTTGGAAAGAGCTACGAGCAGTACTTC.

J is TRBJ1-1 and V is TRBV28; tentative D call: TRBD1 (6 bases). The V gene's germline CDR1 is MDHEN and CDR2 SYDVKM. The CDR3 has 15 amino acids. The V gene lost 7 bases and the J gene lost 5 bases, with 20 bases spanning the gap. CDR3 in DNA: TGTGCCAGCACCTTTCGAGGGGGGTCGGGGACTGAAGCTTTCTTT. Its protein product is CASTFRGGSGTEAFF.

The rearrangement uses TRBV6-4 and TRBJ2-6; D is possibly TRBD2 (5 bases). There are 16 residues in the CDR3. Trimming stripped 6 bases from V and 0 bases from J, with 12 bases between. Germline values: CDR1 MRHNA, CDR2 SNTAGT. CDR3: CASSPTLASGANVLTF. The DNA for the CDR3 is TGTGCCAGCAGCCCAACCCTAGCCTCTGGGGCCAACGTCCTGACTTTC.

This clone was counted ten times or more. The chain employs TRBV7-8 and TRBJ2-7, with D possibly TRBD1 on 6 matching bases. The V end was cut by 3 bases, the J end by 3 bases, with 12 bases between. Germline loops: CDR1 SGHVS, CDR2 FQNEAQ. The CDR3 loop spans 14 amino acids. The CDR3 bases are TGTGCCAGCAGCTTGGGGACACGAGACTACGAGCAGTACTTC. Encoded protein: CASSLGTRDYEQYF.

The rearrangement links TRBV27 to TRBJ2-3; D is perhaps TRBD2 (5 bases). Trimming took off 5 bases at V and 4 bases at J, with 16 bases between the two ends. CDR3 length equals 15 residues. The germline CDR1 and CDR2 sequences are MNHEY and SMNVEV (reference sequence). CDR3 in amino acids: CASSPTGYVADTQYF. The DNA of the CDR3 is TGTGCCAGCAGTCCGACGGGATACGTCGCAGATACGCAGTATTTT.

This rearrangement joins TRBV5-1 to TRBJ2-1; D is ambiguous. Germline assignment: CDR1 SGHRS and CDR2 YFSETQ. V was shortened by 4 bases and J by 8 bases, with 10 bases between the two germline ends. This CDR3 is built from 12 residues. In DNA form, the CDR3 reads TGCGCCAGCAGCACTGAGAGCTATGAGCAGTTCTTC. It translates to CASSTESYEQFF.

Only one count was recorded for this clone. The V and J genes are TRBV5-4 and TRBJ2-7; D is undetermined. Per germline, CDR1 SGHNT and CDR2 YYREEE (reference sequence). V was clipped by 4 bases and J by 7 bases, with 15 bases between them. The CDR3 consists of 13 residues. The chain's CDR3 is CASSIGPEWEQYF. The DNA of the CDR3 is TGTGCCAGCAGCATCGGACCTGAGTGGGAGCAGTACTTC.

This CDR3 is CASSWEIAGGPGNEQFF. In DNA, the CDR3 is TGCGCCAGCAGCTGGGAGATAGCGGGAGGGCCTGGGAATGAGCAGTTCTTC. The V and J genes are TRBV5-1 and TRBJ2-1; 11 nucleotides line up with TRBD2. This CDR3 has 17 residues. Trimming at V came to 3 bases and at J to 7 bases, leaving 12 bases not matched to a gene. From germline, CDR1 is SGHRS and CDR2 YFSETQ.

This chain links TRBV7-8 with TRBJ2-6, with 7 positions matching TRBD1. Germline CDR1 reads SGHVS; CDR2 reads FQNEAQ. The V and J ends lost 5 bases and 2 bases, in that order; junction bases with no gene match: 3. The CDR3 runs 15 residues. CDR3 residues: CASSQQGTGANVLTF. CDR3 DNA sequence: TGTGCCAGCAGCCAACAGGGGACTGGGGCCAACGTCCTGACTTTC.

A few counts support this clone. V is TRBV9 and J is TRBJ1-6, with D possibly being TRBD1 (6 bases). The CDR3 totals 13 residues. Trimming left V 2 bases short and J 13 bases short, with 13 bases between. Germline loops: CDR1 SGDLS, CDR2 YYNGEE. The CDR3 region is CASSVGQGPPLHF. The CDR3, as DNA: TGTGCCAGCAGCGTGGGACAAGGCCCTCCCCTCCACTTT. Filled out from reference TRBV9 and TRBJ1-6, the complete variable domain reads DSGVTQTPKHLITATGQRVTLRCSPRSGDLSVYWYQQSLDQGLQFLIQYYNGEERAKGNILERFSAQQFPDLHSELNLSSLELGDSALYFCASSVGQGPPLHFGNGTRLTVT.

Only a few counts were recorded for this clone. The genes are TRBV19 and TRBJ1-1; D remains ambiguous. Germline lookup yields CDR1 LNHDA and CDR2 SQIVND (reference sequence). V lost 6 bases, J lost 2 bases, and 4 bases lay in between. The CDR3 spans 11 residues. The chain's CDR3 is CASRTNTEAFF. The CDR3 coding sequence is TGTGCCAGTAGGACAAACACTGAAGCTTTCTTT.

This clone has just a few counts. This rearrangement joins TRBV5-1 to TRBJ2-5; 7 nucleotides line up with TRBD2. The length of the CDR3 is 14 residues. In germline, CDR1 is SGHRS, CDR2 YFSETQ. V dropped 4 bases and J dropped 5; count of bases not matched to a gene: 8. The CDR3 coding sequence is TGCGCCAGCAGCGAGGGAGGGGAGGGCGAGACCCAGTACTTC. Translating it yields CASSEGGEGETQYF. The full variable domain, completed using reference TRBV5-1 and TRBJ2-5, is KAGVTQTPRYLIKTRGQQVTLSCSPISGHRSVSWYQQTPGQGLQFLFEYFSETQRNKGNFPGRFSGRQFSNSRSEMNVSTLELGDSALYLCASSEGGEGETQYFGPGTRLLVL.

The chain links TRBV5-5 to TRBJ2-1, with D maybe TRBD2 (5 bases). Germline V gene lookup returns CDR1 SGHKS and CDR2 YYEKEE (reference sequence). V shed 0 bases and J shed 5 bases, with 12 bases lying between them. The CDR3 is 15 amino acids. CDR3 loop: CASSLALEGNNEQFF. DNA for the CDR3: TGTGCCAGCAGCTTGGCCTTAGAGGGTAACAATGAGCAGTTCTTC.

A few counts support this clone. V and J are TRBV5-1 and TRBJ2-7; 8 nucleotides line up with TRBD1. Trimming took 6 bases from V and 2 from J; bases not matched to a gene: 10. In germline, CDR1 is SGHRS, CDR2 YFSETQ. This CDR3 spans 15 amino acids. Here the CDR3 reads CASTAAGGRTYEQYF. CDR3 nucleotides: TGCGCCAGCACCGCGGCAGGGGGCAGGACCTACGAGCAGTACTTC.

This rearrangement joins TRBV11-2 to TRBJ2-5; 7 bases agree with TRBD2. CDR3 length equals 14 residues. The germline gives CDR1 SGHAT, CDR2 FQNNGV. J was trimmed by 5 bases and V by 1 base; bases with no gene match: 4. Here the CDR3 DNA reads TGTGCCAGCAGCTTAGTGCTAGCGGCGGAGACCCAGTACTTC. Translating gives CASSLVLAAETQYF.

This clone was found once. The chain has TRBV28 and TRBJ2-5; 8 nucleotides align to TRBD2. The germline V gene encodes CDR1 MDHEN and CDR2 SYDVKM. The J segment lost 11 bases and the V segment lost 2 bases, leaving 10 bases of the junction unmatched. CDR3 length: 14 residues. CDR3 sequence reads: CASSLLAGKKEQYF. The CDR3, as DNA: TGTGCCAGCAGTTTACTAGCGGGCAAGAAGGAGCAGTACTTC.

J is TRBJ2-7 and V is TRBV11-2; TRBD2 agrees at 13 bases. Losses at the gene ends were 6 bases for V and 3 bases for J; bases not matched to a gene: 8. The CDR3 sequence is 16 residues long. The V gene's germline CDR1 is SGHAT and CDR2 FQNNGV. CDR3 protein: CASSRTSGGGFYEQYF. DNA for the CDR3: TGTGCCAGCAGTCGGACTAGCGGGGGAGGCTTCTACGAGCAGTACTTC.

This chain connects TRBV19 to TRBJ1-3, with TRBD1 as a possible D gene (5 bases). Germline-derived CDR1 and CDR2 are LNHDA and SQIVND (reference sequence). The CDR3 length is 14 residues. Trimming removed 6 bases from V and 4 bases from J, with 13 bases in between. This CDR3 reads CASSRQSVGNTIYF. The CDR3 DNA follows: TGTGCCAGTAGCCGACAGTCGGTGGGAAACACCATATATTTT.

This sequence joins TRBV6-1 and TRBJ2-7; D is possibly TRBD1 (5 bases). Germline CDR1 is MNHNS and CDR2 is SASEGT. Trimming took off 1 base at V and 3 bases at J, with 13 bases between the two ends. CDR3 length: 15 amino acids. CDR3 residues: CASSEVSTESYEQYF. The DNA of the CDR3 is TGTGCCAGCAGTGAAGTGTCGACAGAGAGCTACGAGCAGTACTTC.

This clone came up a few times. The V and J genes are TRBV5-1 and TRBJ2-7, with D possibly being TRBD2 (6 bases). From germline, CDR1 is SGHRS and CDR2 YFSETQ. The CDR3 sequence is 17 residues long. Between the trimmed V and J ends, which lost 0 bases and 0 bases, there was a span of 16 bases. CDR3 residues: CASSLAVRKGGSYEQYF. The CDR3 bases are TGCGCCAGCAGCTTGGCCGTTCGAAAGGGAGGCTCCTACGAGCAGTACTTC.

V usage is TRBV7-2 and J usage is TRBJ2-1, with TRBD2 matching 7 bases. After removal of 5 bases from V and 1 base from J, the junction contained 2 bases not matched to a gene. This CDR3 spans 14 amino acids. Germline V CDR1 and CDR2: SGHTA, FQGNSA. This chain's CDR3 is CASSLRGSYNEQFF. CDR3 sequence (DNA): TGTGCCAGCAGCCTGCGGGGGTCCTACAATGAGCAGTTCTTC.

V gene TRBV6-5 combines with J gene TRBJ2-5; D is possibly TRBD2 (5 bases). The CDR3 has 15 residues. Trimming cost V 6 bases and J 5 bases, with 19 bases left between them. CDR1 and CDR2 from the germline V gene are MNHEY and SVGAGI. In nucleotides, the CDR3 is TGTGCCAGCAGACCCCTGACTACGGCCGGGGAGACCCAGTACTTC. Translated: CASRPLTTAGETQYF.

This chain uses TRBV30 with TRBJ1-5, with a weak D call TRBD1 (5 bases). The CDR3 is 13 residues long. CDR1 is GTSNPN and CDR2 is SVGIG in the germline V gene (reference sequence). V lost 5 bases and J 4 bases, leaving 12 bases between the germline ends. The CDR3 bases are TGTGCCTGGCAATTGAGGGGTAATCAGCCCCAGCATTTT. Residues: CAWQLRGNQPQHF.

This clone was observed a single time. The V call is TRBV6-4, the J call TRBJ2-5, with 10 positions matching TRBD2. The CDR3 covers 12 residues. The ends lost 7 bases at V and 9 bases at J; junction bases unmatched: 5. Germline loops: CDR1 MRHNA, CDR2 SNTAGT. The CDR3 loop reads CASTRTSGPQYF. CDR3 in DNA: TGTGCCAGCACCCGGACTAGCGGCCCCCAGTACTTC.

The J gene is TRBJ2-1, the V gene TRBV15; 12 nucleotides line up with TRBD2. The J segment lost 6 bases and the V segment lost 8 bases, leaving 20 bases of the junction unmatched. Looked up from germline, CDR1 is LNHNV and CDR2 is YYDKDF (reference sequence). The CDR3 consists of 19 residues. The CDR3 reads CATGTWDILAGGKGNEQFF. CDR3 in DNA: TGTGCCACCGGGACGTGGGACATCCTAGCGGGAGGGAAAGGCAATGAGCAGTTCTTC.

This clone showed up just a few times. The chain combines TRBV11-1 with TRBJ2-7; D is undetermined. CDR1 SGHAT and CDR2 FQDESV come from the germline V gene (reference sequence). This CDR3 has 12 residues. Trimming removed 9 bases from V and 7 bases from J, with 16 bases in between. CDR3: CASGSAFREQYF. Written as DNA, the CDR3 is TGTGCCAGTGGGTCCGCGTTCCGGGAGCAGTACTTC.

The chain couples TRBV6-5 to TRBJ2-7; the D gene is possibly TRBD2 (5 bases). This CDR3 has 11 amino acids. Trimming left V 2 bases short and J 8 bases short, with 7 bases between. CDR1 MNHEY and CDR2 SVGAGI come from the germline V gene. The CDR3 spells CASSYGGQQYF. Written as DNA, the CDR3 is TGTGCCAGCAGTTACGGCGGGCAGCAGTACTTC.

V gene TRBV25-1 combines with J gene TRBJ2-5, with TRBD1 as a possible D gene (5 bases). The last part of the DNA fits TRBJ2-7 better; the J call may be wrong. CDR3 length: 14 amino acids. The V gene's germline CDR1 is MGHDK and CDR2 SYGVNS. This CDR3 is CASSVGGAIYEQYF. CDR3 nucleotide sequence: TGTGCCAGCAGTGTTGGTGGGGCTATCTACGAGCAGTACTTC.